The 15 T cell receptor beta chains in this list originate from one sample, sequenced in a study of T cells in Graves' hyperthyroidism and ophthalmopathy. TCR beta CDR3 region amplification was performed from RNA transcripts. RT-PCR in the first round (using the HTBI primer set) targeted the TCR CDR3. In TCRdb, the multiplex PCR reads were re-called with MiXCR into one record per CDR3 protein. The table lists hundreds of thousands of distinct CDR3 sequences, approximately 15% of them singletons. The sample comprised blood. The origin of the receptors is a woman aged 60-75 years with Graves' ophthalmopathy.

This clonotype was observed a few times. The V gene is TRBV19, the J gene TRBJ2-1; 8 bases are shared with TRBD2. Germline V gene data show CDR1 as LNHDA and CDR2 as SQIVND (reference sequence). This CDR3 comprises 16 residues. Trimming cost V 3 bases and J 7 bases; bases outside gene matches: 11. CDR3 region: CASSIRGTSATNEQFF. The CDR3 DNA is TGTGCCAGTAGTATTAGAGGGACTAGTGCGACGAATGAGCAGTTCTTC.

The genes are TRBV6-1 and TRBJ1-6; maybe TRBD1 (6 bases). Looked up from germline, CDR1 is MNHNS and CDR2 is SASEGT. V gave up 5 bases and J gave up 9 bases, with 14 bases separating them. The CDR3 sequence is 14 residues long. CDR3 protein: CASSLTGLGSPLHF. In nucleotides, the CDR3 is TGTGCCAGCAGTTTAACAGGGTTGGGTTCACCCCTCCACTTT.

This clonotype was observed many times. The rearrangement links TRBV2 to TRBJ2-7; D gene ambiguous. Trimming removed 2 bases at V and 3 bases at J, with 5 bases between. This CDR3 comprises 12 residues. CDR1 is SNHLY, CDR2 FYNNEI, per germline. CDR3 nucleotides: TGTGCCAGCAGTGAACGAAGCTACGAGCAGTACTTC. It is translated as CASSERSYEQYF.

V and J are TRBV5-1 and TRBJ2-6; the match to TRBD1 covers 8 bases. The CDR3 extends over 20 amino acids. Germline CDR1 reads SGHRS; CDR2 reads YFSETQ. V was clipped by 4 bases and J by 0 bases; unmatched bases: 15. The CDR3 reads CASSESFRQGASSGANVLTF. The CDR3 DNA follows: TGCGCCAGCAGCGAATCCTTCAGGCAGGGGGCAAGCTCTGGGGCCAACGTCCTGACTTTC. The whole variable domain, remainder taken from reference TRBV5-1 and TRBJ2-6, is KAGVTQTPRYLIKTRGQQVTLSCSPISGHRSVSWYQQTPGQGLQFLFEYFSETQRNKGNFPGRFSGRQFSNSRSEMNVSTLELGDSALYLCASSESFRQGASSGANVLTFGAGSRLTVL.

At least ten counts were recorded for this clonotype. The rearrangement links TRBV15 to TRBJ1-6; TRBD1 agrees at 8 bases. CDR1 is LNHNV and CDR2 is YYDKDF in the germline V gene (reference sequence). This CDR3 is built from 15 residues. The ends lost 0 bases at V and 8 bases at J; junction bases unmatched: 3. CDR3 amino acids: CATSRDRQGYSPLHF. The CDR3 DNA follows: TGTGCCACCAGCAGAGATCGACAGGGGTATTCACCCCTCCACTTT.

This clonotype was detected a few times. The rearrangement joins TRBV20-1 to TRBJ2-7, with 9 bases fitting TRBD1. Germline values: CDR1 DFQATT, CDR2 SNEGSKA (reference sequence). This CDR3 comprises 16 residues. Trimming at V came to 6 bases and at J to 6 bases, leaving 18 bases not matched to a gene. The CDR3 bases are TGCAGTGCCGAAAAAAAGCGGACAGGGGTTAGGCTCGAGCAGTACTTC. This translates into CSAEKKRTGVRLEQYF.

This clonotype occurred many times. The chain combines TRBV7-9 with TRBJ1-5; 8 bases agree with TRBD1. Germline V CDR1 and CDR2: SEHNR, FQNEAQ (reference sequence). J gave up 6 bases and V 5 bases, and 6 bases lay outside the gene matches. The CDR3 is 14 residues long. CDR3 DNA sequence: TGTGCCAGCAGCCAGACAGGGGTTATTCAGCCCCAGCATTTT. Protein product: CASSQTGVIQPQHF.

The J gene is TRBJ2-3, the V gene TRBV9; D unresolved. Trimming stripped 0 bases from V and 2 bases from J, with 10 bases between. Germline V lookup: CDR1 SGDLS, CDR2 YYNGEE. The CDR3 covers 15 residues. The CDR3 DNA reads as TGTGCCAGCAGCGTAGTGAATAGAGCCACAGATACGCAGTATTTT. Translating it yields CASSVVNRATDTQYF. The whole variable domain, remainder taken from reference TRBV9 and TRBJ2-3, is DSGVTQTPKHLITATGQRVTLRCSPRSGDLSVYWYQQSLDQGLQFLIQYYNGEERAKGNILERFSAQQFPDLHSELNLSSLELGDSALYFCASSVVNRATDTQYFGPGTRLTVL.

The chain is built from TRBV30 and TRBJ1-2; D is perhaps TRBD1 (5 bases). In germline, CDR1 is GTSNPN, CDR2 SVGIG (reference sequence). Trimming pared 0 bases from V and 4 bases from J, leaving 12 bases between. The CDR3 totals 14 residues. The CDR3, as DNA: TGTGCCTGGAGTGTGGGGCTAATGGGCTATGGCTACACCTTC. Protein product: CAWSVGLMGYGYTF. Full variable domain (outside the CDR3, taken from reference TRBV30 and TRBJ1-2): SQTIHQWPATLVQPVGSPLSLECTVEGTSNPNLYWYRQAAGRGLQLLFYSVGIGQISSEVPQNLSASRPQDRQFILSSKKLLLSDSGFYLCAWSVGLMGYGYTFGSGTRLTVV.

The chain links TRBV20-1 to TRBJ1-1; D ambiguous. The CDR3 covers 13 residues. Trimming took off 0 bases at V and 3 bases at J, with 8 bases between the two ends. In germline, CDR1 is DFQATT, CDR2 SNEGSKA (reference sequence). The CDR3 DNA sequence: TGCAGTGCTAGAGATCCAGGATACACTGAAGCTTTCTTT. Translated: CSARDPGYTEAFF.

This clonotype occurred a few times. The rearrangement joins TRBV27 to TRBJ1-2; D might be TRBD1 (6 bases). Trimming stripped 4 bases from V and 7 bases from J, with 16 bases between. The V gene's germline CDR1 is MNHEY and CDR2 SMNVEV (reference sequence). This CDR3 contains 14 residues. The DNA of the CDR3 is TGTGCCAGCAGTTCACAGGACAGTTGGTCTGGCTACACCTTC. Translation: CASSSQDSWSGYTF.

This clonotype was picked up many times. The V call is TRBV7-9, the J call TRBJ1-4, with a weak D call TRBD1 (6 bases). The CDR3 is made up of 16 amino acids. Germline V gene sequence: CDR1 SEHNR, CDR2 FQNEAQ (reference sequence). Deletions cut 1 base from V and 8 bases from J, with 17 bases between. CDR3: CASSLDGGGPREKLFF. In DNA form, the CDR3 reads TGTGCCAGCAGCTTAGACGGCGGGGGGCCGAGGGAAAAACTGTTTTTT.

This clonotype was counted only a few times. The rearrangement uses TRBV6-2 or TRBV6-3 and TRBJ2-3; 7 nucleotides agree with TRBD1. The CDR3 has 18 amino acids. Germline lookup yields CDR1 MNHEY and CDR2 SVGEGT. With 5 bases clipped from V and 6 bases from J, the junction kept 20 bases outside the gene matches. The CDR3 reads CASSPTDSWDSPADTQYF. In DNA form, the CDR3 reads TGTGCCAGCAGTCCGACGGATTCCTGGGACAGTCCCGCCGATACGCAGTATTTT.

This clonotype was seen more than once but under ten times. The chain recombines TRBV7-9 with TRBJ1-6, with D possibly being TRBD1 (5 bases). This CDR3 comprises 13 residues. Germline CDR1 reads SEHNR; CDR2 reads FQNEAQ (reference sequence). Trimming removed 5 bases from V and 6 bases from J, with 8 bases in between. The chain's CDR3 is CASSLDSNSPLHF. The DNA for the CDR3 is TGTGCCAGCAGCCTCGACAGTAATTCACCCCTCCACTTT.

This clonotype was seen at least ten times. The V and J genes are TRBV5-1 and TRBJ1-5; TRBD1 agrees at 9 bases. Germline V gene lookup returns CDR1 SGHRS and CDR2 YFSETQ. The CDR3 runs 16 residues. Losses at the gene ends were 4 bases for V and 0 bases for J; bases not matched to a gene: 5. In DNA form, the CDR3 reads TGCGCCAGCAGCCCAACAGGGGGCTATAGCAATCAGCCCCAGCATTTT. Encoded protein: CASSPTGGYSNQPQHF.